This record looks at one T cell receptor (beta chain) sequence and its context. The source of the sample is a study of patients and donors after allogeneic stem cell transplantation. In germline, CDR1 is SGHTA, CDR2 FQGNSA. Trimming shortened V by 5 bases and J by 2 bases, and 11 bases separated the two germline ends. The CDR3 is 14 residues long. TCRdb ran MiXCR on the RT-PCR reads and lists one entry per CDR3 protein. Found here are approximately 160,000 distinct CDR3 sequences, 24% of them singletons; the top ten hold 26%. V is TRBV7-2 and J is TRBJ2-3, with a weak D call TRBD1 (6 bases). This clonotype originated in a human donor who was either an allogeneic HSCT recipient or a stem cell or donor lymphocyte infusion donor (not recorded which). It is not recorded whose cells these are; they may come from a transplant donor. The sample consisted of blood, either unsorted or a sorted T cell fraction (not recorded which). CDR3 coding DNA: TGTGCCAGCAGCCCCCGGACAGCCACAGATACGCAGTATTTT. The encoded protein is CASSPRTATDTQYF. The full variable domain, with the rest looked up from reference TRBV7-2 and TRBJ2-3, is GAGVSQSPSNKVTEKGKDVELRCDPISGHTALYWYRQSLGQGLEFLIYFQGNSAPDKSGLPSDRFSAERTGGSVSTLTIQRTQQEDSAVYLCASSPRTATDTQYFGPGTRLTVL.